This is a list of T cell receptor beta chains from one sample in a study of blood T cell repertoires in COVID-19. Sequencing was performed with immunoSEQ multiplex PCR; in TCRdb, only in-frame clones are kept and a portion is missing. The data show more than 85,000 clones, with 92% seen just once and around 1.9% held by the top ten. The sample was peripheral blood. The receptors were gathered from a woman aged 45-59 years with COVID-19, enrolled during active disease. Each CDR3 is given with its conserved first and last residue. Each record gives: clone size, V gene, D gene, J gene, CDR3 DNA, CDR3 protein. D genes are given only for firm matches. Size is omitted from some rows. Given values are once, few, many or a class for expanded clones.

NA	TRBV4-3	NA	TRBJ2-3	TGCGCCAGCAGCCAGACGGTTGGCATCCGGGGTAACACAGATACGCAGTATTTT	CASSQTVGIRGNTDTQYF
NA	TRBV10-1	TRBD2	TRBJ2-1	TGCGCCAGCAGTGAGTCGGGGCGGGGGGGCGATGAGCAGTTCTTC	CASSESGRGGDEQFF
NA	TRBV7-2	NA	TRBJ2-2	TGTGCCAGCAGCTTAGTAACCGGGGAGCTGTTTTTT	CASSLVTGELFF
NA	TRBV5-5	TRBD1	TRBJ1-2	TGTGCCAGCAGCAAACGGACAGGCCCCTATGGCTACACCTTC	CASSKRTGPYGYTF
NA	TRBV4-1	NA	TRBJ1-4	TGCGCCAGCAGCCCCCAAGAGGCCCTAGGCGGTGAAAAACTGTTTTTT	CASSPQEALGGEKLFF
NA	TRBV14	NA	TRBJ1-2	TGTGCCAGCAGCCAACAGGGGACACAGTATGGCTACACCTTC	CASSQQGTQYGYTF
NA	TRBV20-1	TRBD1	TRBJ2-1	TGCAGTGCTAGTCCGTGGACAGGGTCGGGGAACAATGAGCAGTTCTTC	CSASPWTGSGNNEQFF
NA	TRBV19	NA	TRBJ1-1	TGTGCCAGTAGTATAGGAGGCCTGGAGTGGGGCGCTGAAGCTTTCTTT	CASSIGGLEWGAEAFF
once	TRBV6-2/TRBV6-3	NA	TRBJ1-4	TGTGCCAGCAGCCCTCCGGGTGCCGATGAAAAACTGTTTTTT	CASSPPGADEKLFF
once	TRBV4-1	NA	TRBJ2-2	TGCGCCAGCGGCCGTGGGCCAGCGAACACCGGGGAGCTGTTTTTT	CASGRGPANTGELFF
NA	TRBV23-1	NA	TRBJ1-2	TGCGCCAGCAGTCAGCTCGGGGGAAGGAGCTATGGCTACACCTTC	CASSQLGGRSYGYTF
few	TRBV5-1	NA	TRBJ1-2	TGCGCCAGCAGCCCTATTATTCCGACAGACAACTATGGCTACACCTTC	CASSPIIPTDNYGYTF
NA	TRBV5-1	TRBD1	TRBJ1-3	TGCGCCAGCACCGATGACAGGGTTACCCGGGGAAACACCATATATTTT	CASTDDRVTRGNTIYF
NA	TRBV29-1	TRBD1	TRBJ1-1	TGCAGCGTTTTCCCACAGGGGGCGGCGGCTGAAGCTTTCTTT	CSVFPQGAAAEAFF
once	TRBV29-1	NA	TRBJ1-3	TGCAGCGTGGAACCAACCGACAGTCCGGGAAACACCATATATTTT	CSVEPTDSPGNTIYF
NA	TRBV5-1	TRBD1	TRBJ1-2	TGCGCCAGCAGCTTGGGACAGGGTTTCGAGGGCTATGGCTACACCTTC	CASSLGQGFEGYGYTF
once	TRBV6-5	NA	TRBJ1-5	TGTGCCAGCAGTTACTCAGGGGGGGCGGGTCAGCCCCAGCATTTT	CASSYSGGAGQPQHF
NA	TRBV27	NA	TRBJ1-5	TGTGCCAGCAGTCGACAGAGCAATCAGCCCCAGCATTTT	CASSRQSNQPQHF
NA	TRBV25-1	TRBD2	TRBJ2-2	TGTGCCAGCAGAGGTAGCGGGGGACCGAACACCGGGGAGCTGTTTTTT	CASRGSGGPNTGELFF
NA	TRBV6-5	NA	TRBJ1-2	TGTGCCAGCGCGGGCTCTAACTATGGCTACACCTTC	CASAGSNYGYTF
few	TRBV7-8	TRBD1	TRBJ1-2	TGTGCCAGCAGCTTATCCGGGACAGGGGTTGGGGGCTACACCTTC	CASSLSGTGVGGYTF
NA	TRBV2	NA	TRBJ1-2	TGTGCCAGGGGATACAGGGCAAACTATGGCTACACCTTC	CARGYRANYGYTF
NA	TRBV11-1	NA	TRBJ2-7	TGTGCCAGCAGCCGAGGTCCTTTCTACGAGCAGTACTTC	CASSRGPFYEQYF
NA	TRBV11-2	NA	TRBJ2-2	TGTGCCAGCAGCTTAGGGCGGGGAACGAACACCGGGGAGCTGTTTTTT	CASSLGRGTNTGELFF
NA	TRBV5-1	TRBD1	TRBJ2-1	TGCGCCAGCAGCGTGACAGGGGGCGAGCCGTCCTACAATGAGCAGTTCTTC	CASSVTGGEPSYNEQFF